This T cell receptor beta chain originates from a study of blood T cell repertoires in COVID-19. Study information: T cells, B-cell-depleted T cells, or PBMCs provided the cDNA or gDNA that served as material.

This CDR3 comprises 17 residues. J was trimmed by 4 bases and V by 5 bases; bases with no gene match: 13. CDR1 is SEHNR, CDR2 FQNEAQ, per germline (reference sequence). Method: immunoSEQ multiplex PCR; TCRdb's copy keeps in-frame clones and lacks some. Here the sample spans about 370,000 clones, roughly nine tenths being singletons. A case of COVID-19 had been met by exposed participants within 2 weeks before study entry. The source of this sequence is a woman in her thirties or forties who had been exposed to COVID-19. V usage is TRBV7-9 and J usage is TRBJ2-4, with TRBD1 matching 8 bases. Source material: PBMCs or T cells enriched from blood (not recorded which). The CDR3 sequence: CASSQPEGDRSKNIQYF. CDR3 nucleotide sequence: TGTGCCAGCAGCCAACCCGAAGGGGACAGGTCAAAAAACATTCAGTACTTC.